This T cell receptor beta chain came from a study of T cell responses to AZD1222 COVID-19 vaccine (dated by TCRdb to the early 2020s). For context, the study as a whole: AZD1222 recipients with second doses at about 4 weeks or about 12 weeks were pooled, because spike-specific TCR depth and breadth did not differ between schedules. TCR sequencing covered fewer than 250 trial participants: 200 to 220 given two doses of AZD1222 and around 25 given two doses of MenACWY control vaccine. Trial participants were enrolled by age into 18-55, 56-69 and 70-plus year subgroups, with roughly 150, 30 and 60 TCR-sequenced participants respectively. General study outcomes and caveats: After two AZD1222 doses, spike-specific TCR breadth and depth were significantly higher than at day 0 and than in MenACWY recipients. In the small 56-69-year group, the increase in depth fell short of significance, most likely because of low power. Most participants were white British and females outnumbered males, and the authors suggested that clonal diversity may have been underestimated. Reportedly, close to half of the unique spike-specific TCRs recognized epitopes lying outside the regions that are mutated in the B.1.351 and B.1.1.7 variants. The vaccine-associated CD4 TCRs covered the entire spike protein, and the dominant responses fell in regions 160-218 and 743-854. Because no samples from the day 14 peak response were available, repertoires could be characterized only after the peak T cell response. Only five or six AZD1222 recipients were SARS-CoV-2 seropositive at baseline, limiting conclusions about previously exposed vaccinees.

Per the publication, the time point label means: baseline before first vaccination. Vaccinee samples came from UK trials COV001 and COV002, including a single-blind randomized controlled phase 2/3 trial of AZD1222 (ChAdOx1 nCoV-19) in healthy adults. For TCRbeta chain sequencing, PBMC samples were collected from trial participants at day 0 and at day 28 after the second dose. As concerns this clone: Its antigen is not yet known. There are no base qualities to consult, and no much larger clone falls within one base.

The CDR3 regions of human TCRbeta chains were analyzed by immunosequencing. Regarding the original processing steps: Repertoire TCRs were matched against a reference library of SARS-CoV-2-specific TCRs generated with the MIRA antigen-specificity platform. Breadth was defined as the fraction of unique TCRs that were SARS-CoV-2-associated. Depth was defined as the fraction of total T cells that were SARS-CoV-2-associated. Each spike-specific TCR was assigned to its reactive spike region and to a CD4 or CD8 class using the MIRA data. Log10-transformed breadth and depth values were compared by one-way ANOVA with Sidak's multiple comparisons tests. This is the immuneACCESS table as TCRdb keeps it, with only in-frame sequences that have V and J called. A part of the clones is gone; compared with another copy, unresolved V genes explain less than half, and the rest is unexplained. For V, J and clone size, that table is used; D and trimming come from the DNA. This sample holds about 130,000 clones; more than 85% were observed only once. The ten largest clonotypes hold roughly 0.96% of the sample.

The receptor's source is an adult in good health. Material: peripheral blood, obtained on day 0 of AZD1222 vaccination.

The bases read TGTGCCAGTACCGGGACCCAGAAAGGGAACACTGAAGCTTTCTTT. Translated, this gives CASTGTQKGNTEAFF. The chain is assembled from TRBV6-5 and TRBJ1-1; perhaps TRBD1 is the D gene, with 5 bases matching. The CDR3 measures 15 amino acids from cysteine to phenylalanine. This entry keeps only the CDR3 DNA: 45 bases, framed from base 1. Deletion took 9 bases off V and 1 base off J, with a span of 18 bases between the germline ends. Sequences MNHEY (CDR1) and SVGAGI (CDR2) are obtained from the germline V gene.